The entry below gives a single T cell receptor (beta chain) sequence along with its context. This record comes from a study of blood T cell repertoires in COVID-19. Study in general: T cells, B-cell-depleted T cells, or PBMCs provided the cDNA or gDNA that served as material.

This CDR3 is built from 13 residues. Germline V lookup: CDR1 LNHDA, CDR2 SQIVND (reference sequence). The V gene lost 5 bases and the J gene lost 7 bases, with 12 bases spanning the gap. Clones were read by immunoSEQ multiplex PCR, and TCRdb kept only the in-frame ones, dropping some. The table lists under 100,000 clones, about 87% of them singletons. The TCR was taken from a man aged 50-59 years with active COVID-19. The V call is TRBV19, the J call TRBJ1-3; D unresolved. The specimen sequenced was peripheral blood. CDR3 region: CASSPYPENTIYF. The DNA of the CDR3 is TGTGCCAGTAGTCCCTACCCGGAGAACACCATATATTTT.